One TCR beta chain is described in this entry. Its antigen is as yet unknown. Relative to the germline gene, one junction end is altered; a read error may explain this. The CDR3 contains 15 residues. The germline V gene has CDR1 MDHEN and CDR2 SYDVKM. Overnight CMV lysate stimulation of fresh PBMCs defined donor CMV status by CD4+ IFNgamma. Cells stained for CD3, CD4, CD8, CD45RA and CD27 were sorted into four subsets. This record belongs to a study of naive and memory T cell subsets. Study-wide results and limits: Over 95% of naive TCR sequences appeared only once after error correction, unlike memory subsets. Between naive and memory subsets, TCR abundance power law exponents differed.

Both TRBC1 and TRBC2 were covered by a beta constant-region primer of two equimolar oligonucleotides. The ligated cDNA underwent four PCR rounds using SP2 and nested alpha and beta constant-region primers. MiXCR, run by TCRdb on the UMI-ligation and nested PCR reads, gives a single entry per CDR3 protein. The repertoire holds approximately 80,000 distinct CDR3 sequences, 8% to 9.5% seen once, with less than 1.5% in the top ten. Specimen: naive CD8+ T cells from blood. The sequence derives from a human donor in good health. This chain joins TRBV28 and TRBJ2-1; 9 nucleotides line up with TRBD1. CDR3 amino acids: CASRLPGTGWNEQFF. The CDR3 bases are TGTGCCAGCCGTTTACCCGGGACAGGGTGGAATGAGCAGTTCTTC.